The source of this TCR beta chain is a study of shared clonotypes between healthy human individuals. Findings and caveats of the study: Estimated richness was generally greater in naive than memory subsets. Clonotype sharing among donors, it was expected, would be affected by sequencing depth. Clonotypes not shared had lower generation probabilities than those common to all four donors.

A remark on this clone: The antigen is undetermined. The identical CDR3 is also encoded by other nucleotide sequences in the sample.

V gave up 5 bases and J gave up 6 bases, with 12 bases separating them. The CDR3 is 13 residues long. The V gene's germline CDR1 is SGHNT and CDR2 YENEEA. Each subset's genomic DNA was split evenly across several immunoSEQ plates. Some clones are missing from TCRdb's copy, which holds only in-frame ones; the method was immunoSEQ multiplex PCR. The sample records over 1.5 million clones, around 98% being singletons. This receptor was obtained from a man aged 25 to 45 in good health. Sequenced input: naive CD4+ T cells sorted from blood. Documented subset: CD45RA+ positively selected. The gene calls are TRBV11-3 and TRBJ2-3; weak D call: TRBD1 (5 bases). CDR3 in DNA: TGTGCCAGCAGCAGTAGCAGGGCGGATACGCAGTATTTT. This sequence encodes CASSSSRADTQYF.